This T cell receptor (beta chain) was retrieved from a study of blood T cell repertoires in COVID-19. Overall study context: The study drew acute and convalescent COVID-19 samples from the United States, Italy and Spain. PBMCs, B-cell-depleted T cells, or T cells provided the cDNA or gDNA that made up the material.

In the study's own analysis: Estimated nucleated cell counts came from reference gene primer amplification. The data were produced by immunoSEQ multiplex PCR, yet TCRdb's version contains in-frame clones alone and is incomplete. D and trimming were read from the DNA, whereas the V and J calls and clone size are those reported in that table. The sample consists of about 180,000 clones, about four fifths of them appearing once. The CDR3 covers 15 residues. Germline assignment: CDR1 SGHRS and CDR2 YFSETQ. The V and J ends lost 5 bases and 1 base, in that order; junction bases with no gene match: 5. This sequence was found in an older woman with acute or convalescent COVID-19. The specimen was peripheral blood. V usage is TRBV5-1 and J usage is TRBJ2-5; 10 nucleotides line up with TRBD2. In DNA, the CDR3 is TGCGCCAGCAGTGCTACTAGCGGGATCCAAGAGACCCAGTACTTC. Protein: CASSATSGIQETQYF.